This TCR beta chain was observed in a study of cytomegalovirus exposure and HLA in healthy donors (dated by TCRdb to about 2017). Looking at the study overall: An earlier analysis of some 600 of the donors reported approximately 260 Gb of sequence data and about 120 million unique TCR beta sequences obtained from some 170 million T cells. Among the approximately 420 genotyped donors, approximately 81% belonged to the genetic ancestry cluster associated with self-reported Caucasian donors. To predict cytomegalovirus infection status, the study brought together high-throughput TCR immunosequencing, statistical association of individual TCRs with disease status, and machine learning. An early release that covered fewer than 750 HLA-typed donors contained approximately 320 gigabases of sequencing data and tens of millions of unique TCR sequences. Every repertoire in the discovery cohort had been generated on one and the same sequencing platform. In an earlier analysis of several hundred of the donors, high-throughput TCR beta sequencing was used to judge whether each TCR beta V gene segment behaved as functional or pseudogenic. Rather than using new phenotypic data, the later analysis identified candidate immune exposures from TCR beta sequences and from how often those sequences occurred across donors. Donor age, sex, ethnicity and CMV serostatus were collected together with the repertoire data. The study was designed to test whether signatures of past pathogen exposure could be identified by cataloging public T cell receptors. A later genetic analysis took genome-wide SNP genotypes for about 60% of the roughly 670 donors and used that subset as a discovery cohort. The number of donors typed differed by locus, with about 629-630 for A, B, C, DRB1 and DQB1, about 500 for DQA1, 600 to 610 for DPA1, and 450 to 480 for DPB1. To study patterns of TCR occurrence, a later analysis re-analyzed previously published TCR beta repertoires from several hundred donors and added high-resolution HLA genotyping. Both class I and class II loci were covered by HLA typing, at four-digit resolution. On average, around 240,000 unique TCR beta nucleotide sequences were sequenced per donor among roughly 430 genotyped donors of the cohort, with roughly 20% of those sequences being non-productive. Roughly five DR-DQ haplotypes were handled as single units for association and clustering, since linkage in the cohort was strong. The study profiled the T cell repertoires of about 720 subjects by immunosequencing and related them to cytomegalovirus serostatus. A separate validation cohort of more than 100 different subjects was used in addition to the roughly 720-subject first cohort.

The cohort was made up of 650 to 700 healthy bone marrow donors. All cohort members were sampled while nominally healthy, although unrecorded immune exposures were likely present. The donor tested CMV seronegative, placing the donor among the 350 or so seronegative members of the cohort. A peripheral blood sample was collected from each donor, and TCR beta sequencing was performed on peripheral blood mononuclear cells. The Qiagen DNeasy Blood Extraction Kit was used to extract genomic DNA from the blood cell samples. Notes on this clone: This receptor's antigen is unknown. Qualities for individual bases were not recorded, and no much larger clone is one base off.

Broader findings and caveats from the paper: Only TCR beta chains were sequenced in this cohort, and the absence of alpha or paired-chain data limited detectable features. In a later analysis, 16,951 TCR beta sequences were associated with specific HLA alleles at a false discovery rate of 0.05. An earlier analysis of around 600 of the donors showed that most TCR beta V segments appeared in productive rearrangements either about 87% or about 30% of the time, which broadly matched IMGT annotations. An association between a missense DCLRE1C variant and V-gene and J-gene trimming of TCR beta chains was found in a later genetic analysis and replicated in an independent cohort. According to the authors, the approach could potentially be generalized to other disease states and immunological phenotypes. A later analysis found that TCR association rates varied across HLA loci, with DRB1 alleles showing the most associated TCRs and HLA-C alleles the fewest. Because HLA typing was missing for some donors at each locus, association tests included only the typed subset. A further reported finding was that TCR beta sequences accurately predicted the HLA-A and HLA-B alleles for most subjects in the first cohort. In a later analysis, most CMV-associated TCR beta chains were found to appear HLA-restricted, with HLA associations seemingly driven largely by CMV exposure. A cluster of highly shared sequence variants was judged likely to be a technical artifact of the sequencing pipeline. Linkage disequilibrium might explain the correlated functional status among segregating V segments, but an unknown experimental factor could not be ruled out. The study gave a list of around 170 TCR beta chains associated with cytomegalovirus. Across donors, most TCR sequences were observed very rarely, whereas some public TCRs were present in many individuals. A later analysis found that HLA-associated TCR beta chains were more clonally expanded and had lower generation probabilities than equally common non-associated chains. Immune exposure information for the cohort was limited to CMV serostatus. Assigning TCR associations to individual alleles was difficult when HLA alleles, especially DR and DQ, strongly co-occurred. The earlier analysis of approximately 590 of the donors excluded 15 to 20 rarely observed V segments, including chromosome 9 orphons, because counts were too low. In both the original and validation cohorts, the classifier was reported to diagnose cytomegalovirus status with high specificity and sensitivity. Presence/absence analyses assumed roughly uniform sequencing depth across donors, an assumption that may not hold. In a later genetic analysis, fewer N-insertions in productive TCRs were reported among donors in an Asian-associated ancestry cluster than the roughly 640-donor mean. A later analysis reported that several top co-occurrence clusters appeared linked to parvovirus B19, influenza, CMV and Epstein-Barr virus. A few of the identified cytomegalovirus-associated TCR beta chains were confirmed in vitro to be specific for cytomegalovirus antigens.

Libraries were constructed by the immunoSEQ multiplex PCR assay. The multiplex PCR relied on a mix of 60 forward primers for TCR Vbeta segments and 13 reverse primers for TCR Jbeta segments. Amplification of the CDR3 region of rearranged TCR beta genes was performed with a multiplex PCR assay on genomic DNA. On the Illumina HiSeq System, the amplified TCR beta libraries were sequenced as 87-base-pair reads. The authors' analysis ran thus. A later analysis counted around 72 million unique TCR beta chains across the 670 or so repertoires, and around 9.9 million of these chains were shared by at least two donors. A nearest-neighbor algorithm error-corrected the raw reads and collapsed the reads into unique sequences, merging closely related sequences to remove PCR and sequencing errors. CDR3 sequences were aligned to IMGT reference sequences to assign V, D and J gene segments. For a sequence to be retained, at least a six-nucleotide match to both a V gene segment and a J gene segment was required. Rearrangements were classified as productive when the CDR3 lacked stop codons and remained in frame with V and J, and all other rearrangements were classified as non-productive. Following IMGT convention, CDR3 was defined as the stretch from the second conserved V-encoded cysteine up to the conserved J-encoded phenylalanine. The earlier analysis of about 590 of the donors excluded sequences that lacked an unambiguous match to a single V gene segment. An earlier analysis of fewer than 750 of the donors called V segments functional above 56.7% productive rearrangements and segregating when the between-donor standard deviation exceeded 5%. A statistical classification framework was built to diagnose cytomegalovirus status from the catalog of TCR beta chain sequences. In a later analysis, V and J genes were assigned by comparing TCR nucleotide sequences against IMGT/GENE-DB human TR gene sequences. A later analysis assigned CDR3 sequences and most-parsimonious VDJ recombination scenarios with the TCRdist pipeline. A later analysis defined each TCR beta chain by its CDR3 amino acid sequence plus V-gene family, and excluded reads lacking a unique V-gene family. To address suspected cross-contamination and a sequencing artifact, a later analysis removed around 600 highly shared, low-generation-probability nucleotide sequences. A later analysis calculated a clonal expansion index for each public chain from normalized within-repertoire ranks of inferred template counts. In a later analysis, generation probabilities were computed using a VDJ recombination model fitted to out-of-frame rearrangements, and the results were checked against IGoR. In a later analysis, hypergeometric tests were used to score TCR-TCR, TCR-HLA and TCR-CMV co-occurrence, with a repertoire-size bias correction applied to TCR pairs. False discovery rates were estimated in a later analysis by permuting HLA or CMV assignments 20 times. In a later analysis, co-occurring TCRs were grouped using DBSCAN, and TCRdist sequence similarity was added for clustering within HLA-allele-positive subsets. Repertoires with fewer than 30,000 or more than 120,000 public chains, plus five repertoires with anomalous nucleotide sharing, were excluded from co-occurrence clustering. Drawn from immuneACCESS, this table holds only the in-frame rearrangements with V and J called that TCRdb kept. Clones are partly lost; checked studies trace under half to an unresolved V gene and leave the rest unexplained. D and trimming were read from the DNA, whereas the V and J calls and clone size are those reported in that table. Within this sample are 200,000 or so clones, with 65% to 85% of them counted one time only. About 3% of the sample is held by the ten biggest clonotypes.

This clonotype was obtained from a man aged 25 to 40 in good health and CMV-seronegative. Material: PBMCs.

Here the CDR3 is given as CASSAPGTGGKAGYGYTF. The bases are TGTGCCAGCAGTGCCCCCGGGACAGGGGGTAAGGCGGGCTATGGCTACACCTTC. This receptor chain uses TRBV6-1 and TRBJ1-2, with 11 bases matching TRBD1. The CDR3, cysteine through phenylalanine, is 18 amino acids long. The CDR3 DNA has 54 bases and is translated from base 1. Clipping removes 4 bases from V and 4 bases from J, with 14 as the unmatched junction base count. According to the germline V gene, CDR1 reads MNHNS and CDR2 reads SASEGT.